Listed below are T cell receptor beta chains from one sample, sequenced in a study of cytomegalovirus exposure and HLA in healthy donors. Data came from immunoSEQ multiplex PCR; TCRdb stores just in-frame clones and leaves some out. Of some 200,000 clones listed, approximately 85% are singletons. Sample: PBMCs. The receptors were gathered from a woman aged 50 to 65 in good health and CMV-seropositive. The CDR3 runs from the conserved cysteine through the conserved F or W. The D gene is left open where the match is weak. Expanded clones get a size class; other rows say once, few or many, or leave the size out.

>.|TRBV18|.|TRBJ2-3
CASSQGLDTQYF
TGTGCCAGCTCTCAGGGGTTGGATACGCAGTATTTT
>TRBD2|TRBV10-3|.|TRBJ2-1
CAISETGLAGVDEQFF
TGTGCCATCAGTGAGACGGGACTAGCGGGAGTCGATGAGCAGTTCTTC
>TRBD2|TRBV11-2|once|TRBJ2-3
CASSYMASGITDTQYF
TGTGCCAGCAGCTACATGGCTAGCGGGATCACAGATACGCAGTATTTT
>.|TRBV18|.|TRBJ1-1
CASSLQGLNTEAFF
TGTGCCAGCTCACTACAGGGCCTAAACACTGAAGCTTTCTTT
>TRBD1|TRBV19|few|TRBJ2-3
CASSRRSGLQGGTDTQYF
TGTGCCAGTAGCCGTCGGTCAGGGCTGCAGGGGGGCACAGATACGCAGTATTTT
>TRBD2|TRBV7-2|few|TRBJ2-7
CASVAGVGVYEQYF
TGTGCCAGCGTAGCGGGAGTTGGAGTCTACGAGCAGTACTTC
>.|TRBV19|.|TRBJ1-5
CASSMGGRSNQPQHF
TGTGCCAGTAGTATGGGGGGGAGAAGCAATCAGCCCCAGCATTTT
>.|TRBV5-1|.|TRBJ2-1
CASSLGSVEQFF
TGCGCCAGCAGCTTGGGAAGCGTCGAGCAGTTCTTC
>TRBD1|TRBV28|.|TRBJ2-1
CASSWGTAEQFF
TGTGCCAGCAGTTGGGGGACAGCTGAGCAGTTCTTC
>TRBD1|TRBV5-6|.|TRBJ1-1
CASSRDRVTEAFF
TGTGCCAGCAGCAGGGACAGGGTAACTGAAGCTTTCTTT
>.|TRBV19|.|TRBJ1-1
CASSITPAMIVTEAFF
TGTGCCAGTAGTATTACCCCCGCGATGATTGTGACTGAAGCTTTCTTT
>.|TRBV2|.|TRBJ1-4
CASSGPTGQNEKLFF
TGTGCCAGCAGTGGGCCGACAGGTCAGAATGAAAAACTGTTTTTT
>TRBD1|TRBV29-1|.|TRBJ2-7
CSVQGAYEQYF
TGCAGCGTGCAGGGGGCGTACGAGCAGTACTTC
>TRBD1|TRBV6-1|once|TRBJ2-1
CASSEALTGGYNEQFF
TGTGCCAGCAGTGAAGCGCTGACAGGGGGCTACAATGAGCAGTTCTTC
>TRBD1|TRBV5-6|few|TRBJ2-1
CASSLAGQGGSSYNEQFF
TGTGCCAGCAGCTTGGCAGGACAGGGGGGGAGCTCCTACAATGAGCAGTTCTTC
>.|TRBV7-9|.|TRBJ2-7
CASSLFEAAYEQYF
TGTGCCAGCAGCTTATTCGAGGCCGCCTACGAGCAGTACTTC
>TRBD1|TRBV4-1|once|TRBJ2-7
CASSQAAGGLYEQYF
TGCGCCAGCAGCCAAGCGGCAGGGGGCTTGTACGAGCAGTACTTC
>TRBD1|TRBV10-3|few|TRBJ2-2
CAISSTGVGTGELFF
TGTGCCATCTCCTCAACAGGGGTGGGCACCGGGGAGCTGTTTTTT
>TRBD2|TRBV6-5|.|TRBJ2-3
CASSYGGLASDTQYF
TGTGCCAGCAGTTACGGGGGACTAGCGTCAGATACGCAGTATTTT
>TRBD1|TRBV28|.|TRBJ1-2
CASSLPTTGNYGYTF
TGCGCCAGCAGTCTACCCACGACAGGGAACTATGGCTACACCTTC
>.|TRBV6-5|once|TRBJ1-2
CASSWVNDKGDYGYTF
TGTGCCAGCAGTTGGGTGAATGACAAGGGAGACTATGGCTACACCTTC
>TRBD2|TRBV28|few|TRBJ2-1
CASSLATSGGSYNEQFF
TGTGCCAGCAGTTTAGCGACTAGCGGGGGCTCCTACAATGAGCAGTTCTTC
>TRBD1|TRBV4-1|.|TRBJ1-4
CASSRIGTANNEKLFF
TGCGCCAGCAGCCGAATTGGGACAGCTAACAATGAAAAACTGTTTTTT
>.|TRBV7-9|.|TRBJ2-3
CASSSPGGTDTQYF
TGTGCCAGCAGCTCCCCAGGGGGCACAGATACGCAGTATTTT
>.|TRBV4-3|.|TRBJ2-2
CASSQSSGTGELFF
TGCGCCAGCAGCCAATCCTCGGGGACCGGGGAGCTGTTTTTT
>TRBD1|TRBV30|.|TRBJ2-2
CAWSLDRGHRGAVF
TGTGCCTGGAGTCTAGACAGGGGGCACCGGGGAGCTGTTTTT
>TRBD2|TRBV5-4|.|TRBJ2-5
CASSRGLAGEETQYF
TGTGCCAGCAGCCGGGGACTAGCGGGAGAAGAGACCCAGTACTTC
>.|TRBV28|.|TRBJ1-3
CASSLEVISGNTIYF
TGTGCCAGCAGTTTAGAGGTGATCTCTGGAAACACCATATATTTT
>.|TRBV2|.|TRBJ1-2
CASTSGQGYGYTF
TGTGCCAGCACCTCGGGGCAGGGGTATGGCTACACCTTC
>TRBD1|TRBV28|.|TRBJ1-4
CASKTGGPEEKLFF
TGTGCCAGCAAAACAGGGGGCCCAGAGGAAAAACTGTTTTTT
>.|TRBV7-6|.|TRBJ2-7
CASSPIRGTHEQYF
TGTGCCAGCAGCCCAATCAGGGGAACCCACGAGCAGTACTTC
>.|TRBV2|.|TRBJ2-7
CASRGPGPRAHEQYF
TGTGCCAGCAGAGGCCCCGGACCGAGGGCCCACGAGCAGTACTTC
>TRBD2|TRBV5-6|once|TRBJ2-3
CASSYLTSGITDTQYF
TGTGCCAGCAGCTACCTAACTAGCGGAATCACAGATACGCAGTATTTT
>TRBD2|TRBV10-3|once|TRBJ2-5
CAISERFGGAQETQYF
TGTGCCATCAGTGAACGGTTCGGGGGGGCCCAAGAGACCCAGTACTTC
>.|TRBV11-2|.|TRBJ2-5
CASSPTGYPQETQYF
TGTGCCAGCAGCCCAACAGGGTACCCACAAGAGACCCAGTACTTC
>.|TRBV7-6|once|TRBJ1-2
CASSSTGTNGYTF
TGTGCCAGCAGCTCTACAGGGACCAACGGCTACACCTTC
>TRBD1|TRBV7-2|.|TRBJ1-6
CASSLRGTGGSPLHF
TGTGCCAGCAGCTTAAGGGGGACAGGGGGATCCCCCCTCCACTTT
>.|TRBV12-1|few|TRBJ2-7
CASSFKGQNSGQYF
TGTGCCAGCAGCTTTAAGGGACAGAACTCGGGGCAGTACTTC
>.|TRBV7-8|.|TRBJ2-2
CASSPTSTGELFF
TGTGCCAGCAGCCCTACTTCTACCGGGGAGCTGTTTTTT
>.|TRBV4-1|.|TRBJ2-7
CASSQKRDSAYEQYF
TGCGCCAGCAGCCAAAAAAGGGACTCAGCCTACGAGCAGTACTTC
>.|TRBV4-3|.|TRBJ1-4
CASSQEGAGPNEKLFF
TGCGCCAGCAGCCAAGAGGGCGCAGGGCCGAATGAAAAACTGTTTTTT
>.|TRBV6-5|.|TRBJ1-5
CASSRGSNQPQHF
TGTGCCAGCAGCAGGGGTAGCAATCAGCCCCAGCATTTT
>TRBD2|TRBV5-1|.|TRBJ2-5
CASSLAQAGQETQYF
TGCGCCAGCAGCTTGGCCCAAGCGGGACAAGAGACCCAGTACTTC
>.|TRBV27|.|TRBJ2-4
CASSLDWAKNIQYF
TGTGCCAGCAGTCTGGACTGGGCCAAAAACATTCAGTACTTC
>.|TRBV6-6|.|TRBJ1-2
CASARDLSNYGYTF
TGTGCCAGCGCCCGGGATCTATCTAACTATGGCTACACCTTC
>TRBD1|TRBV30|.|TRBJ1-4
CAWSVGQGVAKLFF
TGTGCCTGGAGTGTGGGACAGGGTGTCGCAAAACTGTTTTTT